Sequencing of this TCR beta chain was carried out in a study of cytomegalovirus exposure and HLA in healthy donors listed by TCRdb under 2017. With respect to the entire study: An earlier analysis of fewer than 750 of the donors reported 250 to 350 Gb of sequence data and approximately 120 million unique TCR beta sequences obtained from approximately 180 million T cells. An early release covering around 630 HLA-typed donors comprised about 290 gigabases of sequencing data and 85 million or so unique TCR sequences. An earlier analysis of 587 of the donors used high-throughput TCR beta sequencing to judge whether each TCR beta V gene segment behaved as functional or pseudogenic. Donor age, sex, ethnicity and CMV serostatus were compiled alongside the repertoire data. Because of strong linkage in the cohort, 5 or 6 DR-DQ haplotypes were treated as single units for association and clustering. Of the roughly 400 genotyped donors, 65% to 90% fell in the genetic ancestry cluster associated with self-reported Caucasian donors. The later analysis used no new phenotypic data to find candidate immune exposures, relying instead on TCR beta sequences and their occurrence across donors. The aim of the study was to test whether cataloging public T cell receptors could identify signatures of past pathogen exposure. The study used immunosequencing to profile the T cell repertoires of 600 to 850 subjects and linked those repertoires to cytomegalovirus serostatus. A later analysis re-examined previously published TCR beta repertoires from about 670 donors and added high-resolution HLA genotyping to investigate patterns of TCR occurrence. A later genetic analysis took genome-wide SNP genotypes for about three fifths of the 666 donors and used that subset as a discovery cohort. The study combined high-throughput TCR immunosequencing, statistical association of individual TCRs with disease status, and machine learning to predict cytomegalovirus infection status. Besides the first cohort of around 670 subjects, a separate validation cohort made up of 120 different subjects was used. Typing coverage differed by locus: A, B, C, DRB1 and DQB1 were typed in about 620-640 donors, DQA1 in 500 to 550, DPA1 in 600 to 610, and DPB1 in around 440. All discovery cohort repertoires had been generated on a single sequencing platform. Across around 400 genotyped donors of the cohort, an average of roughly 200,000 unique TCR beta nucleotide sequences per donor were sequenced, and roughly 17% of those sequences were non-productive. Class I and class II HLA loci were covered by the typing at four-digit resolution. What the research found in general, with its limitations: Across donors, most TCR sequences were observed very rarely, whereas some public TCRs were present in many individuals. In vitro tests confirmed that a few of the cytomegalovirus-associated TCR beta chains recognize cytomegalovirus antigens. In a later analysis, most CMV-associated TCR beta chains were found to appear HLA-restricted, with HLA associations seemingly driven largely by CMV exposure. When HLA alleles, especially DR and DQ, strongly co-occurred, TCR associations were difficult to assign to individual alleles. CMV serostatus was the only immune exposure information available for the cohort. In a later genetic analysis, a missense DCLRE1C variant was associated with V-gene and J-gene trimming of TCR beta chains, and the association was replicated in an independent cohort. The classifier was reported to diagnose cytomegalovirus status with high specificity and sensitivity in both the original cohort and the validation cohort. At a false discovery rate of 0.05, a later analysis linked fewer than 20,000 TCR beta sequences to specific HLA alleles. In an earlier analysis of around 600 of the donors, most TCR beta V segments were observed in productive rearrangements about 90% or about 30% of the time, broadly matching IMGT annotations. A cluster of highly shared sequence variants was judged likely to be a technical artifact of the sequencing pipeline. In a later genetic analysis, fewer N-insertions in productive TCRs were reported among donors in an Asian-associated ancestry cluster than the roughly 700-donor mean. A further reported finding was that TCR beta sequences accurately predicted the HLA-A and HLA-B alleles for most subjects in the first cohort. This cohort had only TCR beta chains sequenced, and the lack of alpha or paired-chain data limited which features could be detected. Linkage disequilibrium might explain the correlated functional status among segregating V segments, but an unknown experimental factor could not be ruled out. Because the 87-base-pair reads could not distinguish some IMGT-functional V segments, including TRBV6-2 and TRBV6-3, those segments were excluded. In a later analysis, the rate of TCR association differed among HLA loci, with DRB1 alleles having the most associated TCRs and HLA-C alleles having the fewest. Several of the top co-occurrence clusters appeared to be linked to parvovirus B19, influenza, CMV and Epstein-Barr virus, according to a later analysis. According to the authors, the approach could potentially be generalized to other disease states and immunological phenotypes. The study gave a list of more than 150 TCR beta chains associated with cytomegalovirus. In a later analysis, HLA-associated TCR beta chains were found to be more clonally expanded and to have lower generation probabilities than equally common non-associated chains. Because some donors lacked HLA typing at each locus, the association tests relied only on the typed subset. Presence/absence analyses assumed roughly uniform sequencing depth across donors, an assumption that may not hold. Because counts were too low, roughly 16 rarely observed V segments, including chromosome 9 orphons, were left out of the earlier analysis of 587 of the donors.

With regard to this clone: Its cognate antigen has yet to be identified. Base qualities were left out, and no much larger clone turns up one base away.

In total, 630 or so healthy bone marrow donors made up the cohort. At the time of sampling, all cohort members were nominally healthy, though unrecorded immune exposures were likely present. CMV serostatus was recorded as positive for about 310 and negative for 352 of the 666 cohort members, whereas no CMV serostatus was recorded for the donor in question. A peripheral blood sample was provided by each donor, and peripheral blood mononuclear cells were used for TCR beta sequencing. Genomic DNA extraction from the blood cell samples was performed with the Qiagen DNeasy Blood Extraction Kit. V is reduced by 2 bases and J by 4 bases, leaving a spacing of 12 bases between them. Counted from cysteine to phenylalanine, this CDR3 has 14 amino acids. Just the 42-base CDR3 DNA is kept, in frame starting at base 1. The germline V gene sets CDR1 to SGHRS and CDR2 to YFSETQ. Preparation of the library involved the immunoSEQ multiplex PCR assay. For the multiplex PCR, a mixture combining 60 forward primers for TCR Vbeta segments and 13 reverse primers for TCR Jbeta segments was used. Amplification of the CDR3 region of rearranged TCR beta genes was performed with a multiplex PCR assay on genomic DNA. On the Illumina HiSeq System, the amplified TCR beta libraries were sequenced as 87-base-pair reads. As for how the authors treated the data: A later analysis counted about 80 million unique TCR beta chains across the 666 repertoires, and some 12 million of these chains were shared by at least two donors. To remove PCR and sequencing errors, raw reads were error-corrected and collapsed into unique sequences using a nearest-neighbor algorithm that merged closely related sequences. V, D and J gene segments were assigned by aligning CDR3 sequences to IMGT reference sequences. Each retained sequence needed at least a six-nucleotide match to both a V gene segment and a J gene segment. Rearrangements were called productive when the CDR3 lacked stop codons and stayed in frame with V and J; all others were non-productive. Following IMGT convention, CDR3 was defined as the stretch from the second conserved V-encoded cysteine to the conserved J-encoded phenylalanine. The earlier analysis of about 590 of the donors excluded sequences that lacked an unambiguous match to a single V gene segment. An earlier analysis of about 590 of the donors classified V segments as functional when productive rearrangements were above 56.7% and as segregating when the standard deviation between donors was above 5%. A statistical classification framework was developed to diagnose cytomegalovirus status using the catalog of TCR beta chain sequences. A later analysis assigned V and J genes by comparing TCR nucleotide sequences with IMGT/GENE-DB human TR gene sequences. Using the TCRdist pipeline, a later analysis assigned CDR3 sequences along with most-parsimonious VDJ recombination scenarios. A later analysis defined each TCR beta chain by its CDR3 amino acid sequence plus V-gene family, and excluded reads lacking a unique V-gene family. As a way to deal with suspected cross-contamination and a sequencing artifact, a later analysis dropped 450 to 600 nucleotide sequences that were highly shared and had low generation probability. In a later analysis, a clonal expansion index for each public chain was calculated from normalized within-repertoire ranks of inferred template counts. In a later analysis, generation probabilities were computed using a VDJ recombination model fitted to out-of-frame rearrangements, and the results were checked against IGoR. Hypergeometric tests were used in a later analysis to score TCR-TCR, TCR-HLA and TCR-CMV co-occurrence, with a repertoire-size bias correction applied to the TCR pairs. In a later analysis, false discovery rates were estimated by permuting HLA or CMV assignments 20 times. In a later analysis, co-occurring TCRs were grouped using DBSCAN, and TCRdist sequence similarity was added for clustering within HLA-allele-positive subsets. Repertoires with fewer than 30,000 or more than 120,000 public chains, plus five repertoires with anomalous nucleotide sharing, were excluded from co-occurrence clustering. TCRdb carries this immuneACCESS record with in-frame sequences only. Its versions omit some clonotypes, under half of them owing to an unresolved V gene in the studies checked, with the rest unexplained. V, J and clone size derive from that table, while D and trimming were established from the DNA sequence. Recorded for this sample are 40,000 or so clones; around 60% of them occurred a single time. Roughly 9.3% of the sample is in the top ten clones.

The source material was PBMCs. The chain uses TRBV5-1 and TRBJ1-2; TRBD1 is a weak D gene call, 5 bases matching. This sequence was found in a human donor in good health. The CDR3 amino acid sequence is: CASSLTMQGYGYTF. The DNA sequence follows: TGCGCCAGCAGCTTAACTATGCAGGGCTATGGCTACACCTTC.